What follows describes a single TCR beta chain. What this receptor recognizes is not known. Base qualities were left out, and no much larger clone turns up one base away. The sample originates from a study of memory CD4+ T cells and cytomegalovirus serostatus (dated by TCRdb to between 2017 and 2020). A note on the overall study: A total of about 33 healthy Belgian adults, of whom 9 were CMV seropositive and about 24 were CMV seronegative, were included in the cohort. To replicate a published TCR-based CMV serostatus classifier, the study sequenced CD4+ memory TCRbeta repertoires from a Belgian cohort whose cytomegalovirus serostatus was known.

Genomic DNA was extracted from sorted cells with the Quick-DNA Microprep Kit. Amplification of TCRbeta DNA was done with the immunoSEQ hsTCRbeta kit, following the protocol from the manufacturer. An Illumina MiSeq instrument was used to sequence the TCRbeta libraries. The paper's data handling went like this. Removing out-of-frame sequences left 2 million to 2.5 million distinct TCRbeta sequences, an average of about 67,000 per individual. Each individual was scored using the number of 150 to 200 previously reported CMV-associated TCRbeta sequences that the individual carried and the total number of productive distinct TCRbeta sequences. A beta-binomial model was reimplemented in Python, and scikit-learn random forests with default parameters were trained on data from the US cohort. Classifier performance on the Belgian cohort was reported as the median AUC with percentile confidence intervals calculated over 10,000 bootstrap iterations. TCRdb holds this immuneACCESS table with in-frame rearrangements only. Some clones are missing; in checked studies, unresolved V genes explain under half, and the rest has no known cause. V and J calls and clone size come straight from that table; D and trimming were deduced from the DNA. For this sample the table gives over 35,000 clones, of which roughly four fifths were detected only once. Less than 0.85% of the sample comes from the top ten.

A FACSAria II was used to sort memory CD4+ T cells, defined as single viable CD3+CD4+CD8-CD45RO+ cells. To determine CMV serostatus, a Roche Elecsys assay was used that detects serum IgG against CMV pp150, pp28, p38 and p52. After thawing, total CD4+ T cells were enriched by positive selection with CD4 magnetic microbeads. The samples came from a different study that was designed specifically to examine the CD4+ T cell memory repertoire. Peripheral blood mononuclear cells were isolated and cryopreserved according to standard operating procedures, and serum was kept at -80 degrees C. CD3-PerCP (BW264/56), CD4-APC (RPA-T4), CD45RO-PE (UCHT1) and CD8-Pacific Orange (3B5) antibodies were used for staining, and non-viable cells were excluded with Sytox blue. What the authors observed across the whole study: A median bootstrapped AUC of 0.95 with a 95% CI of 0.76-1.00 was achieved on the Belgian cohort by the original-framework classifier. The results were interpreted as suggesting that the CMV-associated TCR signature is mostly present in the CD4+ memory repertoire. Only CD4+CD45RO+ memory cells were sequenced, unlike the original study, which covered naive and memory CD4+ and CD8+ populations. CMV serostatus prediction reached a median bootstrapped AUC of 0.95 with the original framework and 0.75 to 0.92 with a US-trained random forest. Among the 150 to 200 previously reported CMV-associated TCRbeta sequences, some 69 showed up in the CD4+ memory repertoires, with each one found in between one and five individuals.

V and J are truncated by 2 bases and 0 bases respectively, leaving an intervening sequence of 10 bases. Per the germline V gene (reference sequence), GTSNPN is the CDR1 and SVGIG is the CDR2. The CDR3 goes from the cysteine to the phenylalanine over 14 residues. The read is trimmed to its CDR3 DNA, 42 bases read in frame from base 1. The receptor's source is an adult in good health and CMV-seronegative. Sequencing was carried out using memory CD4+ T cells from blood. The V gene is TRBV30 and the J gene is TRBJ1-2; no D gene call is confident. The CDR3 region has the sequence CAWSTGRANYGYTF. The nucleotide sequence reads TGTGCCTGGAGTACGGGCAGAGCTAACTATGGCTACACCTTC.